The next 30 T cell receptor beta chains were all read from a single sample in a study of CD8 T cells in Susac syndrome. Random hexamers primed reverse transcription of about 0.45 to 1 ug RNA. TCRdb used MiXCR to reprocess the immunoSEQ multiplex PCR reads, holding one entry per CDR3 protein. The sample gives some 190,000 distinct CDR3 sequences, 85% to 95% of which show up once; approximately 0.094% is in the top ten. Input material: CD4+ T cells from PBMCs. The receptors derive from a human donor in good health.

This chain uses TRBV6-6 with TRBJ1-2; D gene ambiguous. The germline V gene encodes CDR1 MNHNY and CDR2 SVGAGI (reference sequence). The CDR3 is 16 residues long. V was trimmed by 2 bases and J by 5 bases, leaving 18 bases between them. CDR3 coding DNA: TGTGCCAGCAGTTACCGGTCGTGGCAGCCGGAATATGGCTACACCTTC. It is translated as CASSYRSWQPEYGYTF.

The V call is TRBV6-6, the J call TRBJ1-5, with D possibly being TRBD1 (5 bases). The V and J ends lost 0 bases and 5 bases respectively, with 8 bases between them. CDR1 and CDR2 from the germline V gene are MNHNY and SVGAGI (reference sequence). This CDR3 spans 14 amino acids. CDR3 in DNA: TGTGCCAGCAGTTACTCGCCGGGGGATCAGCCCCAGCATTTT. Translated, it gives CASSYSPGDQPQHF.

The chain is built from TRBV3-1 and TRBJ2-2, with D perhaps TRBD1 or TRBD2 (5 bases each). Germline assignment: CDR1 LGHDT and CDR2 YNNKEL (reference sequence). Trimming stripped 4 bases from V and 10 bases from J, with 16 bases between. The CDR3 consists of 14 residues. In DNA, the CDR3 is TGTGCCAGCAGCCCCTGGGGGAGTCGGTCGGAGCTGTTTTTT. It is translated as CASSPWGSRSELFF.

The rearrangement uses TRBV12-3 or TRBV12-4 and TRBJ2-7; D is possibly TRBD2 (6 bases). Trimming pared 3 bases from V and 6 bases from J, leaving 15 bases between. The CDR3 covers 14 residues. The DNA for the CDR3 is TGTGCCAGCAGTTTGGTGATTCGCGGGGTCGAGCAGTACTTC. Amino acids: CASSLVIRGVEQYF.

V and J are TRBV4-1 and TRBJ2-7, with 8 bases identical to TRBD1. This CDR3 is built from 15 residues. V lost 0 bases and J lost 2; bases outside the gene matches: 3. Germline values: CDR1 MGHRA, CDR2 YSYEKL. Written as DNA, the CDR3 is TGCGCCAGCAGCCAAGATGTGACAGGGGCCTACGAGCAGTACGTC. Its protein product is CASSQDVTGAYEQYV.

CDR3 residues: CSVAGLGRYEQYF. DNA for the CDR3: TGCAGCGTTGCGGGACTAGGCCGCTACGAGCAGTACTTC. The chain couples TRBV29-1 to TRBJ2-7, with TRBD2 identical over 8 bases. Per germline, CDR1 SQVTM and CDR2 ANQGSEA. The J segment lost 3 bases and the V segment lost 4 bases, leaving 5 bases of the junction unmatched. This CDR3 region has 13 residues.

The J gene is TRBJ1-2, the V gene TRBV3-1, with no clear D. CDR3 length: 11 residues. V lost 3 bases, J lost 11 bases, and 10 bases lay in between. CDR1 LGHDT and CDR2 YNNKEL come from the germline V gene (reference sequence). This CDR3 is CASSHAVDYTF. The CDR3 DNA follows: TGTGCCAGCAGCCATGCGGTGGATTACACCTTC.

The CDR3 spells CSARDPRVAGGSSSYNEQFF. DNA of the CDR3: TGCAGTGCTAGAGACCCGCGAGTAGCGGGGGGCTCGAGCTCCTACAATGAGCAGTTCTTC. The V and J genes are TRBV20-1 and TRBJ2-1; 10 bases are shared with TRBD2. V was clipped by 0 bases and J by 0 bases; unmatched bases: 14. The germline V gene encodes CDR1 DFQATT and CDR2 SNEGSKA (reference sequence). The CDR3 is made up of 20 amino acids.

Concerning this clonotype: The junction and the germline gene differ at one end; a read error may be behind it. CDR3 nucleotides: TGTGCCAGCAGTTTCCCGGGTATAGCGGGGGCGGGGAGGGTCTTC. Translated, it gives CASSFPGIAGAGRVF. The genes are TRBV12-3 or TRBV12-4 and TRBJ2-1, with 9 bases identical to TRBD2. The CDR3 totals 15 residues.

The CDR3 protein is CASSLAGQGDTQFF. CDR3 DNA: TGCGCCAGCAGCTTGGCCGGGCAGGGAGACACCCAGTTCTTC. V is TRBV5-1 and J is TRBJ2-5; perhaps D is TRBD1 or TRBD2 (5 bases each). TRBJ2-1 explains the end of the DNA better; the J call may be wrong. Germline CDR1 SGHRS, CDR2 YFSETQ. The CDR3 contains 14 residues.

In nucleotides, the CDR3 is TGTGCCACCAGTGATTTGCATACACCACCCCCGGGGACGCAGTATTTT. It is translated as CATSDLHTPPPGTQYF. V is TRBV24-1 and J is TRBJ2-3, with a possible D match to TRBD2 (5 bases). The CDR3 is 16 amino acids. V was pared by 0 bases and J by 9 bases, with 18 bases between. Germline V gene lookup returns CDR1 KGHDR and CDR2 SFDVKD.

The chain recombines TRBV4-2 with TRBJ2-1; maybe TRBD2 (5 bases). Germline CDR1 is LGHNA and CDR2 is YNFKEQ. With 0 bases removed from V and 9 bases from J, the gap between germline ends came to 6 bases. This CDR3 comprises 12 residues. The CDR3 region is CASSQDRGEQFF. The CDR3, as DNA: TGTGCCAGCAGCCAAGATCGGGGTGAGCAGTTCTTC.

The rearrangement uses TRBV15 and TRBJ2-5; D remains unclear. V shed 1 base and J shed 0 bases, with 9 bases lying between them. This CDR3 region has 15 residues. Looked up from germline, CDR1 is LNHNV and CDR2 is YYDKDF (reference sequence). The CDR3, as DNA: TGTGCCACCAGCAGAGGGGAAAACTACCAAGAGACCCAGTACTTC. Translated: CATSRGENYQETQYF.

The chain uses TRBV12-2 and TRBJ2-3. TRBV12-2 counts as a pseudogene. This CDR3 spans 15 amino acids. The CDR3 loop is CASRLALNGTDTQYF. The CDR3 DNA reads TGTGCAAGTCGCTTAGCGCTCAACGGCACAGATACGCAGTATTTT.

The V and J genes are TRBV28 and TRBJ1-5; 7 bases fit TRBD1. V trimming: 9 bases; J trimming: 8 bases; junction bases outside the gene matches: 7. The CDR3 is made up of 12 amino acids. Germline CDR1 MDHEN, CDR2 SYDVKM. In nucleotides, the CDR3 is TGTGCCAGTCGACAGGGAAGAAAGCCCCAGCATTTT. Its translation: CASRQGRKPQHF.

V gene TRBV15 combines with J gene TRBJ2-5; D is perhaps TRBD1 or TRBD2 (5 bases each). Germline CDR1 and CDR2: LNHNV and YYDKDF (reference sequence). Trimming stripped 0 bases from V and 7 bases from J, with 15 bases between. This CDR3 comprises 15 residues. The DNA of the CDR3 is TGTGCCACCAGCAGAGATCGAGGGCCCCAGGGGACCCAGTACTTC. It translates to CATSRDRGPQGTQYF.

The chain joins TRBV27 to TRBJ2-5; D remains ambiguous. Per germline, CDR1 MNHEY and CDR2 SMNVEV (reference sequence). The CDR3 totals 14 residues. With 3 bases removed from V and 2 bases from J, the gap between germline ends came to 10 bases. CDR3 protein: CASSFTVDQETQYF. CDR3 nucleotides: TGTGCCAGCAGTTTCACAGTTGATCAAGAGACCCAGTACTTC.

This clonotype was seen a single time. The chain recombines TRBV29-1 with TRBJ2-5; 7 bases line up with TRBD2. The CDR3 has 14 residues. Germline loops: CDR1 SQVTM, CDR2 ANQGSEA. V gave up 7 bases and J gave up 5 bases; unmatched junction bases: 13. The CDR3 loop is CSGIRSGAPETQYF. The CDR3 nucleotides read TGCAGCGGGATCAGGAGCGGGGCTCCGGAGACCCAGTACTTC.

V usage is TRBV29-1 and J usage is TRBJ2-5, with D possibly being TRBD1 (5 bases). This CDR3 region has 13 residues. Germline V lookup: CDR1 SQVTM, CDR2 ANQGSEA. The germline V and J ends were trimmed by 6 bases and 5 bases, with 16 bases remaining between them. This chain's CDR3 is CSVPIRVGETQYF. The CDR3 nucleotides are TGCAGCGTGCCGATCAGGGTTGGGGAGACCCAGTACTTC.

In its sample, this clonotype was seen a few times. This chain joins TRBV20-1 and TRBJ1-5; maybe TRBD1 (5 bases). V lost 1 base, J lost 7 bases, and 8 bases lay in between. The CDR3 consists of 12 residues. Germline CDR1 DFQATT, CDR2 SNEGSKA (reference sequence). Written as DNA, the CDR3 is TGCAGTGCTAGAGGGGGCGGGCAGCCCCAGCATTTT. Protein: CSARGGGQPQHF.

This clonotype has more than one count but fewer than ten. The CDR3 bases are TGTGCCAGCAGCATCTCTGGAAACACCATATATTTT. It specifies CASSISGNTIYF. The chain employs TRBV16 and TRBJ1-3; D remains ambiguous. Trimming shortened V by 5 bases and J by 0 bases, and 2 bases separated the two germline ends. The CDR3 extends over 12 amino acids. Per the germline V gene, CDR1 is KGHSY and CDR2 is FQNENV.

CDR3 nucleotide sequence: TGTGCCAGTAGTTCCGCGACATATACGCAGTATTTT. It codes for CASSSATYTQYF. The chain is built from TRBV19 and TRBJ2-3; D is undetermined. Trimming shortened V by 5 bases and J by 7 bases, and 10 bases separated the two germline ends. The V gene's germline CDR1 is LNHDA and CDR2 SQIVND (reference sequence). The CDR3 runs 12 residues.

The chain employs TRBV12-3 or TRBV12-4 and TRBJ2-5; D gene ambiguous. The CDR3 length is 15 residues. V lost 7 bases and J 2 bases, leaving 17 bases between the germline ends. CDR3 sequence reads: CASTYLPARQETQYF. DNA of the CDR3: TGTGCCAGCACCTACCTTCCGGCTAGGCAAGAGACCCAGTACTTC.

The chain employs TRBV29-1 and TRBJ1-1; a possible D gene is TRBD1 (5 bases). The germline V and J ends were trimmed by 5 bases and 1 base, with 11 bases remaining between them. The CDR3 is made up of 13 amino acids. CDR1 is SQVTM, CDR2 ANQGSEA, per germline. The DNA for the CDR3 is TGCAGCGTTTATGACAGCCGGAACACTGAAGCTTTCTTT. This codes for CSVYDSRNTEAFF. Variable domain in full (rest from reference TRBV29-1 and TRBJ1-1): SAVISQKPSRDICQRGTSLTIQCQVDSQVTMMFWYRQQPGQSLTLIATANQGSEATYESGFVIDKFPISRPNLTFSTLTVSNMSPEDSSIYLCSVYDSRNTEAFFGQGTRLTVV.

This chain links TRBV5-4 with TRBJ2-3; D is possibly TRBD2 (5 bases). Germline values: CDR1 SGHNT, CDR2 YYREEE (reference sequence). V lost 0 bases, J lost 15 bases, and 14 bases lay in between. The CDR3 has 12 residues. DNA for the CDR3: TGTGCCAGCAGCTTGGACGGTTTTGGAGGTTATTTT. It translates to CASSLDGFGGYF.

The CDR3 coding sequence is TGCAGCGTTGAGGTCGGGACAGCCGAAATCACAGATACGCAGTATTTT. The encoded protein is CSVEVGTAEITDTQYF. The chain recombines TRBV29-1 with TRBJ2-3; 7 bases align to TRBD1. The CDR3 sequence is 16 residues long. Trimming cost V 3 bases and J 2 bases; bases outside gene matches: 11. The germline V gene has CDR1 SQVTM and CDR2 ANQGSEA.

CDR3 sequence: CVPLRGDNEQFF. The DNA of the CDR3 is TGCGTTCCCCTGCGGGGGGACAATGAGCAGTTCTTC. The V gene is TRBV23-1, the J gene TRBJ2-1, with 8 bases identical to TRBD2. TRBV23-1 is an open reading frame whose function is uncertain. The CDR3 length is 12 residues.

CDR3 bases: TGTGCCAGCAGCGTAGCCCAGTCCTACAATGAGCAGTTCTTC. Protein product: CASSVAQSYNEQFF. The gene calls are TRBV9 and TRBJ2-1; D gene ambiguous. Trimming took off 0 bases at V and 1 base at J, with 5 bases between the two ends. Germline V lookup: CDR1 SGDLS, CDR2 YYNGEE. This CDR3 has 14 amino acids.

CDR3 sequence (DNA): TGCAGCGCCGCCTCCCGGACAGGGGGAACAGATACGCAGTATTTT. It specifies CSAASRTGGTDTQYF. V and J are TRBV29-1 and TRBJ2-3; the match to TRBD1 covers 10 bases. The length of the CDR3 is 15 residues. J gave up 3 bases and V 7 bases, and 10 bases lay outside the gene matches. CDR1 and CDR2 (germline): SQVTM, ANQGSEA.

The rearrangement joins TRBV25-1 to TRBJ2-7; perhaps TRBD1 as D (5 bases). This CDR3 region has 13 residues. Germline V CDR1 and CDR2: MGHDK, SYGVNS. Trimming took off 5 bases at V and 4 bases at J, with 12 bases between the two ends. CDR3 DNA: TGTGCCAGCAGTCCAGGGAATGCGTACGAGCAGTACGTC. Translated, it gives CASSPGNAYEQYV.